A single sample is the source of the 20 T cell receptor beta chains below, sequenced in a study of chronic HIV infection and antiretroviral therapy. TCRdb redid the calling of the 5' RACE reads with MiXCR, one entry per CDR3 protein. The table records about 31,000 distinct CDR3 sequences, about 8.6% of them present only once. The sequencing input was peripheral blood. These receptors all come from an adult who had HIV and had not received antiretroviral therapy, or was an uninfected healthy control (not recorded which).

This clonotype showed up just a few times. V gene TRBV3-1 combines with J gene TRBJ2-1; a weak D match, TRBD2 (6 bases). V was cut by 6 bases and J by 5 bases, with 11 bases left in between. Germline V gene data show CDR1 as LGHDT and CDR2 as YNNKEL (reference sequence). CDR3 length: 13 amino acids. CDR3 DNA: TGTGCCAGCAGTCCGGGACTTAACAATGAGCAGTTCTTC. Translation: CASSPGLNNEQFF.

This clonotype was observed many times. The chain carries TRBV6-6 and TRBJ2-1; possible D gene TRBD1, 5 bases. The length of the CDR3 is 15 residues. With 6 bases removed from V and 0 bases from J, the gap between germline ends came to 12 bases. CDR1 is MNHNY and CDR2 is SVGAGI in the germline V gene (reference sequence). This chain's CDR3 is CASRLRQSSYNEQFF. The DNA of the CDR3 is TGTGCCAGCAGACTCAGACAGAGCTCCTACAATGAGCAGTTCTTC.

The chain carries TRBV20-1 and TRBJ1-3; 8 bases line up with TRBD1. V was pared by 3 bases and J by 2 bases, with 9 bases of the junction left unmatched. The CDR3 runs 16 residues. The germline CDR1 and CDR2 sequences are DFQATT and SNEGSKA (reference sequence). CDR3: CSARRAGRGPGNTIYF. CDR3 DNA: TGCAGTGCTAGGCGAGCGGGCAGGGGGCCTGGAAACACCATATATTTT.

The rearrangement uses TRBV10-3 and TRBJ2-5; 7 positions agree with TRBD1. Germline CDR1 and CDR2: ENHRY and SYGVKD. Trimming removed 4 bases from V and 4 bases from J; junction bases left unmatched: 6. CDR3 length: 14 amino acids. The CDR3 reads CAISATGVGETQYF. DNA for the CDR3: TGTGCCATCAGTGCAACAGGGGTGGGAGAGACCCAGTACTTC.

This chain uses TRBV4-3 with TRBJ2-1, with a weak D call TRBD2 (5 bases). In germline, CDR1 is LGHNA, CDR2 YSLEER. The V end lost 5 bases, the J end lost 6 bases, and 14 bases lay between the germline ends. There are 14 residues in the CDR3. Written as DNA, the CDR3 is TGCGCCAGCAGCTCCCGCCTCGAGGGCAATGAGCAGTTCTTC. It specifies CASSSRLEGNEQFF.

The CDR3 loop is CASSLPLQGPYTGELFF. The CDR3 DNA reads TGTGCCAGCAGCTTACCCTTACAGGGGCCCTACACCGGGGAGCTGTTTTTT. The chain employs TRBV7-3 and TRBJ2-2; 7 positions agree with TRBD1. CDR1 is SGHTA, CDR2 FQGTGA, per germline. The length of the CDR3 is 17 residues. Losses at the gene ends were 2 bases for V and 3 bases for J; bases not matched to a gene: 9.

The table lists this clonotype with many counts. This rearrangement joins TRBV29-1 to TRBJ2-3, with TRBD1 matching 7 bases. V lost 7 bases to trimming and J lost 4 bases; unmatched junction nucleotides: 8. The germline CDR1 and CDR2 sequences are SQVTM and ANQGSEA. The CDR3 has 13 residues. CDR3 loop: CSADRQGSDTQYF. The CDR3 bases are TGCAGCGCCGACAGACAGGGCTCAGATACGCAGTATTTT.

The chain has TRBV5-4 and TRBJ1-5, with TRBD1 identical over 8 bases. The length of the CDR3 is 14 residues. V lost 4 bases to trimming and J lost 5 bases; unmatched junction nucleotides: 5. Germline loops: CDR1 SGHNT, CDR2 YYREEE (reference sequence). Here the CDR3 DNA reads TGTGCCAGCAGCCGACAGGGGCAGGATCAGCCCCAGCATTTT. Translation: CASSRQGQDQPQHF.

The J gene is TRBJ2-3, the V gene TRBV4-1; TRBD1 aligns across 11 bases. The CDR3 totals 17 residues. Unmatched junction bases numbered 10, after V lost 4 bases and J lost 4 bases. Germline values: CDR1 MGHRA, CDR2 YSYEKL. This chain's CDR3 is CASSLSADRGRADTQYF. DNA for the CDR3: TGCGCCAGCAGCCTAAGCGCGGACAGGGGGCGAGCAGATACGCAGTATTTT.

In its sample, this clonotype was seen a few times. The CDR3 reads CASSLGGTDTQYF. The CDR3, as DNA: TGTGCCAGCAGCTTAGGTGGCACAGATACGCAGTATTTT. The chain has TRBV11-2 and TRBJ2-3; unclear D gene. Germline lookup yields CDR1 SGHAT and CDR2 FQNNGV. V was trimmed by 1 base and J by 1 base, leaving 3 bases between them. The CDR3 sequence is 13 residues long. The whole variable domain, remainder taken from reference TRBV11-2 and TRBJ2-3, is EAGVAQSPRYKIIEKRQSVAFWCNPISGHATLYWYQQILGQGPKLLIQFQNNGVVDDSQLPKDRFSAERLKGVDSTLKIQPAKLEDSAVYLCASSLGGTDTQYFGPGTRLTVL.

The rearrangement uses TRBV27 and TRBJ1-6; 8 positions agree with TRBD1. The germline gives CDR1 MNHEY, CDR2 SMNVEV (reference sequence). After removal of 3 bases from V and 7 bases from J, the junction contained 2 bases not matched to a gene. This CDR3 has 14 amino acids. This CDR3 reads CASSFRTGNSPLHF. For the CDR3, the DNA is TGTGCCAGCAGTTTTCGGACAGGGAATTCACCCCTCCACTTT.

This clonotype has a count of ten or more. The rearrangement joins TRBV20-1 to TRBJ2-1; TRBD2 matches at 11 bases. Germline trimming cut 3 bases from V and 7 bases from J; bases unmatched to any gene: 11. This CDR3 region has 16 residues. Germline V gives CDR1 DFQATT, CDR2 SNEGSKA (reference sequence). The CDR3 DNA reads TGCAGTGCTAGTCCTATACTAGCGGGAGTTTGGAATGAGCAGTTCTTC. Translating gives CSASPILAGVWNEQFF.

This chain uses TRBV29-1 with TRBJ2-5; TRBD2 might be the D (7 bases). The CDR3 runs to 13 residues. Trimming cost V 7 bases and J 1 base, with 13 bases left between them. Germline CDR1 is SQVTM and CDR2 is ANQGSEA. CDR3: CSAPGGSQETQYF. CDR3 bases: TGCAGCGCCCCGGGGGGCAGCCAAGAGACCCAGTACTTC.

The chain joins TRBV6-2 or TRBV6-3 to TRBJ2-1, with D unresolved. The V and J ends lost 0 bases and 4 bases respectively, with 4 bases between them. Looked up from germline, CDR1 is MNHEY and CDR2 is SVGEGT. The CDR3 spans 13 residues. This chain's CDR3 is CASSYSNYNEQFF. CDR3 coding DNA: TGTGCCAGCAGTTACTCGAATTACAATGAGCAGTTCTTC.

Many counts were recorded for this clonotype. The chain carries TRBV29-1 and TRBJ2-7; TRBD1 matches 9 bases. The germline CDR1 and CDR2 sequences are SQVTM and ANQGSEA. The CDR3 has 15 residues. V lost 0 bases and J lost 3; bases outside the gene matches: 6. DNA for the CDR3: TGCAGCGTTGAAGATAGGAGGGGACAGGGCTACGAGCAGTACTTC. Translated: CSVEDRRGQGYEQYF.

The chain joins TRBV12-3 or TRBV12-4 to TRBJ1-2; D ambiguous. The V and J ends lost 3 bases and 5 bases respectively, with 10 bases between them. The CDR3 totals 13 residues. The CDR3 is CASSLSDEYGYTF. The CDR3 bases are TGTGCCAGCAGTTTGTCGGACGAATATGGCTACACCTTC.

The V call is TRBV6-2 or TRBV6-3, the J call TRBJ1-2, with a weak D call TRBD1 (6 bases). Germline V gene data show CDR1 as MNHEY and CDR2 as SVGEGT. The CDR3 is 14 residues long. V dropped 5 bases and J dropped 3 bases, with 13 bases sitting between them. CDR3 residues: CASSPTGGYYGYTF. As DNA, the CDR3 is TGTGCCAGCAGTCCGACAGGCGGATACTATGGCTACACCTTC.

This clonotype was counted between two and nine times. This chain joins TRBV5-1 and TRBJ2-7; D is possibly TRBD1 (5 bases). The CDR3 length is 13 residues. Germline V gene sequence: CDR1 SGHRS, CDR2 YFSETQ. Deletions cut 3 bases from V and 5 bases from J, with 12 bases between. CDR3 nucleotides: TGCGCCAGCAGCTACGGTGGGGCGGACGAGCAGTACTTC. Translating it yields CASSYGGADEQYF. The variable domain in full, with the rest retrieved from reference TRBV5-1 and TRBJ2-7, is KAGVTQTPRYLIKTRGQQVTLSCSPISGHRSVSWYQQTPGQGLQFLFEYFSETQRNKGNFPGRFSGRQFSNSRSEMNVSTLELGDSALYLCASSYGGADEQYFGPGTRLTVT.

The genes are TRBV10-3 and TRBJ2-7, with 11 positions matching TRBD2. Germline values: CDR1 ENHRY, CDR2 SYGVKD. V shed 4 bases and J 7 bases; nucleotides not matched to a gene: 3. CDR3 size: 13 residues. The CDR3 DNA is TGTGCCATCAGTGTAGCGGGAGGGCGGGAGCAGTACTTC. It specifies CAISVAGGREQYF.

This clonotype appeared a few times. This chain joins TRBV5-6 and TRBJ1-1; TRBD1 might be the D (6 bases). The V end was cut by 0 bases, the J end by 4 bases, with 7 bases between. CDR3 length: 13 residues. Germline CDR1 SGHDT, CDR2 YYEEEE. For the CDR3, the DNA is TGTGCCAGCAGCTTGGACAGGGCCACTGAAGCTTTCTTT. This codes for CASSLDRATEAFF.